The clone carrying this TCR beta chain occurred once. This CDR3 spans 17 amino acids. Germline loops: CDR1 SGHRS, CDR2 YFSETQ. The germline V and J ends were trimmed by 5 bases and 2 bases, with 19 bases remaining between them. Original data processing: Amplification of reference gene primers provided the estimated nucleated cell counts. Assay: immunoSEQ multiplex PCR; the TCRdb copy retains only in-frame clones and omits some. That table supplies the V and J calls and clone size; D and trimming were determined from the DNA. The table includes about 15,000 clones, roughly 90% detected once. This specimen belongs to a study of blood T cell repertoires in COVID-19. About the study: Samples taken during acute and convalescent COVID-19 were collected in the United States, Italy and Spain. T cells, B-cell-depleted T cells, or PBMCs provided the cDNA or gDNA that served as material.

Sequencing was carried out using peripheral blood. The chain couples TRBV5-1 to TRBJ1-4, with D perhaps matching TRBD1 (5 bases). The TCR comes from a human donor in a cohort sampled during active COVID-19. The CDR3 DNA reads TGCGCCAGCAGGGTATCCGCCGGAGGGGTGACTAATGAAAAACTGTTTTTT. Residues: CASRVSAGGVTNEKLFF.